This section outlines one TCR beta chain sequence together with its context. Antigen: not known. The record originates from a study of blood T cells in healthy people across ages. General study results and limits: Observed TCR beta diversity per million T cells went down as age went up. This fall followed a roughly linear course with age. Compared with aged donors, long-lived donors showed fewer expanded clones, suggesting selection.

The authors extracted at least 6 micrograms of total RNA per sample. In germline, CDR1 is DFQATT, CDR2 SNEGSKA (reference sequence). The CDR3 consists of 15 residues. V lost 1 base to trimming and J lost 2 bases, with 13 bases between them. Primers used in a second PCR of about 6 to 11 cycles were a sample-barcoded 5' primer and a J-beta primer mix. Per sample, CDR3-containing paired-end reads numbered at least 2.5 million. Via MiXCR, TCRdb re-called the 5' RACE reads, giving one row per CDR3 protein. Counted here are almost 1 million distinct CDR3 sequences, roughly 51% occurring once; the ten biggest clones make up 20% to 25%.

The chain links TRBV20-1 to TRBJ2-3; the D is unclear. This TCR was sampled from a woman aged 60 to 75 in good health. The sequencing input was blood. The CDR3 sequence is CSARANPRPTDTQYF. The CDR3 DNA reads TGCAGTGCTAGAGCTAATCCCCGGCCCACAGATACGCAGTATTTT.